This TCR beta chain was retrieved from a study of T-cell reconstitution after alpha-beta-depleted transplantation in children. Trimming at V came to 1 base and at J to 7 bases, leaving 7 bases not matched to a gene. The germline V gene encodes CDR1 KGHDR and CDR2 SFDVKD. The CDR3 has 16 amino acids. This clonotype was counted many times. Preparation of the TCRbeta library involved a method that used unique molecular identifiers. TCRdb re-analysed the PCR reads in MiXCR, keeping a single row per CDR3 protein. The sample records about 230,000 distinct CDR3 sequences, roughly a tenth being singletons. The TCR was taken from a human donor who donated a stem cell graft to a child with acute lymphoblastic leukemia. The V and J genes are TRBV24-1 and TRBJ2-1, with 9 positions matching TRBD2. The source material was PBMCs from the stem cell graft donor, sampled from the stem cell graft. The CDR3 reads CATSDFASGANNEQFF. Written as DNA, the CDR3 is TGTGCCACCAGTGATTTTGCTAGCGGGGCGAATAATGAGCAGTTCTTC.